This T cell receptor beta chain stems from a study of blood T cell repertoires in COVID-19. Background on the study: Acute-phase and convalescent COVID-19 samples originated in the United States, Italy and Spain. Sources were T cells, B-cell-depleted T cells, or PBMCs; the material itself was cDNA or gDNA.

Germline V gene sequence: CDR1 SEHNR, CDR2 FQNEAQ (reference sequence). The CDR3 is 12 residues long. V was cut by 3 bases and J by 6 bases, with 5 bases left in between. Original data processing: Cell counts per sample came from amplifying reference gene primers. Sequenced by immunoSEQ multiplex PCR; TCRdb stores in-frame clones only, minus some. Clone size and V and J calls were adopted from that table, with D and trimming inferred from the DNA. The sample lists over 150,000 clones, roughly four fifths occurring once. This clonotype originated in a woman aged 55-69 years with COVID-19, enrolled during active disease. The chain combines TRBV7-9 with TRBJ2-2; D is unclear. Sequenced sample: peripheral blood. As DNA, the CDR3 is TGTGCCAGCAGCTTTGGGCCCGGGGAGCTGTTTTTT. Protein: CASSFGPGELFF.